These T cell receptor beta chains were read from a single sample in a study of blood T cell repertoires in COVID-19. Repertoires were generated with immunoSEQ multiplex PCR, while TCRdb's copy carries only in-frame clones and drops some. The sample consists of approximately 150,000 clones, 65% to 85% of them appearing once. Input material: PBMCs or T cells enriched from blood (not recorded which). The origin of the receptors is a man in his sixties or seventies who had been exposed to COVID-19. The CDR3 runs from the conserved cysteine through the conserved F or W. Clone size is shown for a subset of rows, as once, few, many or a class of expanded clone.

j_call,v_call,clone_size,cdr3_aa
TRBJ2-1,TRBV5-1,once,CASSLLGVNEQFF
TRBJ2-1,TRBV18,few,CASSKGQGSNNEQFF
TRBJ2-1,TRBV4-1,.,CASSQVAGRSIDNEQFF
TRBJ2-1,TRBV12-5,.,CASGSYERDEQFF
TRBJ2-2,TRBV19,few,CASRKSGTGDTGELFF
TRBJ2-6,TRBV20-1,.,CSAYGANVLTF
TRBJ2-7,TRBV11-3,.,CASSLGQGNKQYF
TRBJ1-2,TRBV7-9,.,CASSLSESSYTF
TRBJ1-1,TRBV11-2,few,CASSLDVGGSTEAFF
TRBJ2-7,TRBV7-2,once,CASSSLQGYEQYF
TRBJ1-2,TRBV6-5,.,CASIGAEGSGYTF
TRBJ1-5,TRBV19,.,CASSPPLTGSPLPQHF
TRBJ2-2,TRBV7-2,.,CASSLGASGRAGELFF